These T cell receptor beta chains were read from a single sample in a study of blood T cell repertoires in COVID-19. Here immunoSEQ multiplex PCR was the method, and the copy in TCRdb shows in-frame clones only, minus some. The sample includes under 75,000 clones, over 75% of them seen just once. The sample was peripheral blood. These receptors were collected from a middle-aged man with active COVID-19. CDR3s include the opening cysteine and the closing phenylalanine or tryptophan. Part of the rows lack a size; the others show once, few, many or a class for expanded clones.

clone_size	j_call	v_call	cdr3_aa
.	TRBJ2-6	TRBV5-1	CASSLEARITGANVLTF
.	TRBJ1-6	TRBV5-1	CASSLTGYNSPLHF
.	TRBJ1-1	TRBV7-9	CASSLGDRVGTEAFF
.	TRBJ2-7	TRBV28	CGDRDPYEQYF
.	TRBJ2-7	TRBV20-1	CSASYPSTGEQYF
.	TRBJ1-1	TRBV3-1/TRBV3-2	CASSQRGARGAFF
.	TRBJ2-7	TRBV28	CASRDDYTYEQYF
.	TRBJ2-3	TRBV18	CASSPLAGLSTDTQYF
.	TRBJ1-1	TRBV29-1	CSVSRGNTEAFF
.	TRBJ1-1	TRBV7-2	CASSRTGGLTEAFF
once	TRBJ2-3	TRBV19	CASSIGSGGGTDTQYF
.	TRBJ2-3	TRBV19	CASTSGLAGGTDTQYF
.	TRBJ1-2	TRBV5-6	CASSLGQPIYGYTF
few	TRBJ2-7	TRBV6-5	CASSPGTGYEQYF
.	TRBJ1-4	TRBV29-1	CSVSFLDSLTNEKLFF
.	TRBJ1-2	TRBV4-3	CASSYESGNNYGYTF
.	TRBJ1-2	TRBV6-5	CASSFQGASRGYTF
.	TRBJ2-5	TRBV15	CATSRSTQGETQYF
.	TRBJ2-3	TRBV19	CASSIAGTDTQYF
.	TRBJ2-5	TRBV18	CASSPYSGQETQYF
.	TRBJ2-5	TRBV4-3	CASSQVKWTEYEETQYF
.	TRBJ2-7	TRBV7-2	CASSPRGHSYEQYF
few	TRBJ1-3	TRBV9	CASSVGAFGNTIYF
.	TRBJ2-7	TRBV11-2	CASSLSARGGYEQYF
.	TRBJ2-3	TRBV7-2	CASSLQGGGTDTQYF
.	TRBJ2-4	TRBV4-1	CASSQGLAGGAPKNIQYF
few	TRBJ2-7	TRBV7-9	CASSLGQYEQYF
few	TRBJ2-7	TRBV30	CAWSGPMFEQYF
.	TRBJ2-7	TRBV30	CALTGGAYEQYF
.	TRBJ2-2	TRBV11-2	CASSFRTSAANTGELFF
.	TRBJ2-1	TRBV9	CASSVRGPSALDEQFF
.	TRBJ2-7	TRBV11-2	CASSSPGGPLRSSYEQYF
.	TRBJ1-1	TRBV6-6	CASTTTGGTEAFF
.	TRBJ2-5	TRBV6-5	CASSSVVGHQETQYF
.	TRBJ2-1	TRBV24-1	CATSESRRRTSGVYNEQFF
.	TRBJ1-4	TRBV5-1	CASSLDSATNEKLFF
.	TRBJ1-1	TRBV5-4	CASSLTGGTEAFF
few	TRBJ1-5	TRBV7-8	CASSKTGLGQPQHF
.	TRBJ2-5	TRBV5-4	CASSELAGGPQETQYF
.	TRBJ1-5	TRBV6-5	CASMTGAGRNQPQHF
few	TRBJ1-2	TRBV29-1	CSAAGDGYTF
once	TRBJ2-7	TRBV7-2	CASSLGLAVTNYEQYF
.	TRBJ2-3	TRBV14	CASSPIQTGTDTQYF
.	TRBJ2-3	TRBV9	CASSVLRGGSTDTQYF
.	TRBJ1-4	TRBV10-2	CASSAGPEGEKLFF
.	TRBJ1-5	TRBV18	CASSHLRGHDQPQHF
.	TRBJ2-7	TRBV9	CASSVTGNSGYEQYF
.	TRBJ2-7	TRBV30	CAYRQHYEQYF
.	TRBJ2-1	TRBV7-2	CASSLRQLRGEQFF
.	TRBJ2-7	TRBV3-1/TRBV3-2	CASSSTSGGYEQYF
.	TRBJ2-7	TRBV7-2	CASSLAAGQYEQYF